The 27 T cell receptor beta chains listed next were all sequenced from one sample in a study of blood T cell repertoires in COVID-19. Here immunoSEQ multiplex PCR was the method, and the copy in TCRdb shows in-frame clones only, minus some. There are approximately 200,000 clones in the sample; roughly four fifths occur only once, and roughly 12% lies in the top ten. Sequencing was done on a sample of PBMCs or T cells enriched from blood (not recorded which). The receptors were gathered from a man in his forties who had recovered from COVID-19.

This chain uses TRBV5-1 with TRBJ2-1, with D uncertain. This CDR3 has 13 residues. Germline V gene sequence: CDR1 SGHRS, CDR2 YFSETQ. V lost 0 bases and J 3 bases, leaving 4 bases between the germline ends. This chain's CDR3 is CASSLGSYNEQFF. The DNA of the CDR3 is TGCGCCAGCAGCTTGGGGAGCTACAATGAGCAGTTCTTC.

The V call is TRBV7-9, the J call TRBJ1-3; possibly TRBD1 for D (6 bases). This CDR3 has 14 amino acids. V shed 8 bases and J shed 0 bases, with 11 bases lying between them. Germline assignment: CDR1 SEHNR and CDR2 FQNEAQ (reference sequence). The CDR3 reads CASGSDSSGNTIYF. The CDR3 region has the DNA TGTGCCAGCGGGTCGGACAGCTCTGGAAACACCATATATTTT.

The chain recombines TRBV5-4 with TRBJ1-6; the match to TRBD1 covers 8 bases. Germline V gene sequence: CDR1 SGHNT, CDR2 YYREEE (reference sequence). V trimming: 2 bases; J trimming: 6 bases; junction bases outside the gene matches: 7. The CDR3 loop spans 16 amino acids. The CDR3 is CASSFSRTGSNSPLHF. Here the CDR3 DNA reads TGTGCCAGCAGCTTTAGTAGGACAGGGAGTAATTCACCCCTCCACTTT.

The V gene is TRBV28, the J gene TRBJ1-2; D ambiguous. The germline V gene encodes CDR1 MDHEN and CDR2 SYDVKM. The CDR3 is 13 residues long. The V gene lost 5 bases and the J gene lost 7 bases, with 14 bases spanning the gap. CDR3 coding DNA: TGTGCCAGCAGTAAAGACTTTAGAGGTGGCTACACCTTC. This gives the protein CASSKDFRGGYTF.

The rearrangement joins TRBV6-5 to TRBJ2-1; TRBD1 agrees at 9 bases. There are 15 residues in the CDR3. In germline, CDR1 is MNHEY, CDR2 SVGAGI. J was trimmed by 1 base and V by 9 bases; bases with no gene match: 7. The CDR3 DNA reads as TGTGCCAGTCGACTCGGGACAGGGTCCTACAATGAGCAGTTCTTC. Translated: CASRLGTGSYNEQFF.

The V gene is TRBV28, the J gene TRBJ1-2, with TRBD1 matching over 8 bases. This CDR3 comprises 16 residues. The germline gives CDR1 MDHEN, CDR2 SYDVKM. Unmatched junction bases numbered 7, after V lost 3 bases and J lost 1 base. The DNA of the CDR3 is TGTGCCAGCAGTTTTCTGGCAGGGGGCAATAACTATGGCTACACCTTC. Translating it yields CASSFLAGGNNYGYTF.

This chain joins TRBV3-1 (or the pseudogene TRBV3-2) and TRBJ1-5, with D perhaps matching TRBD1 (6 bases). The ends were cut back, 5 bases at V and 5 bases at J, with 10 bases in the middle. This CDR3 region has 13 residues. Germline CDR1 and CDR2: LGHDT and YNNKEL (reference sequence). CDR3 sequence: CASSSGVHQPQHF. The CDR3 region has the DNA TGTGCCAGCAGCTCAGGGGTCCATCAGCCCCAGCATTTT.

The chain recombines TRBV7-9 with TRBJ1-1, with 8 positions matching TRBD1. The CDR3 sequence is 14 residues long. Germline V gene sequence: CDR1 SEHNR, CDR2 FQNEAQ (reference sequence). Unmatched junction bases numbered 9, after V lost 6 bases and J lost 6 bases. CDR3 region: CASSLREQGAEAFF. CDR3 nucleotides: TGTGCCAGCAGTTTAAGGGAACAGGGGGCTGAAGCTTTCTTT.

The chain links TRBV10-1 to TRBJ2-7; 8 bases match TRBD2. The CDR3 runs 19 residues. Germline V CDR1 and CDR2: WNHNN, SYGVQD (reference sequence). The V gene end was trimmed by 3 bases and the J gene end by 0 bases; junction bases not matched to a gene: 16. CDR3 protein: CASSESSASGRTDSYEQYV. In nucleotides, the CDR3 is TGCGCCAGCAGTGAAAGCTCGGCTAGCGGGCGTACGGACTCCTACGAGCAGTACGTC.

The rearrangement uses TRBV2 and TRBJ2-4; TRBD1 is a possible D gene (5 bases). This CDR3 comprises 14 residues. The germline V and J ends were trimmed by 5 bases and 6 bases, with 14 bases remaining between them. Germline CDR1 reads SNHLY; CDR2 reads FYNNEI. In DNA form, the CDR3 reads TGTGCCAGCAGTCTACAGGCCCTCAGAAACATTCAGTACTTC. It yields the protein CASSLQALRNIQYF.

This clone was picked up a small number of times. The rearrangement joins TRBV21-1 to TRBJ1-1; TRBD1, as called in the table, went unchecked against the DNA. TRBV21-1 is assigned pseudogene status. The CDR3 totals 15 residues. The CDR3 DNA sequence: TGTGCCAGCAGCATACAGGACAGTCTGAACACTGAAGCTTTCTTT. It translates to CASSIQDSLNTEAFF.

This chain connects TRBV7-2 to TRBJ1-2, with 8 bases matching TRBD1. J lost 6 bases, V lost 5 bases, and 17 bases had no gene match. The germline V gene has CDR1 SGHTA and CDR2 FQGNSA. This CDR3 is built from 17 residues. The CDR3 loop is CASSRFNPGGGADGYTF. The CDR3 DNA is TGTGCCAGCAGCCGTTTTAATCCAGGGGGCGGTGCGGATGGCTACACCTTC. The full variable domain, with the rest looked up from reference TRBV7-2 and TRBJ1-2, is GAGVSQSPSNKVTEKGKDVELRCDPISGHTALYWYRQSLGQGLEFLIYFQGNSAPDKSGLPSDRFSAERTGGSVSTLTIQRTQQEDSAVYLCASSRFNPGGGADGYTFGSGTRLTVV.

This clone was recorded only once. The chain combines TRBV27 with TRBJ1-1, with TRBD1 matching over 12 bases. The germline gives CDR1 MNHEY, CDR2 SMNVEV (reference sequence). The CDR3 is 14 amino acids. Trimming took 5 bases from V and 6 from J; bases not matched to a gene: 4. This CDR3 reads CASSGTGGESEAFF. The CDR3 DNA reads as TGTGCCAGCAGTGGGACAGGGGGCGAATCTGAAGCTTTCTTT.

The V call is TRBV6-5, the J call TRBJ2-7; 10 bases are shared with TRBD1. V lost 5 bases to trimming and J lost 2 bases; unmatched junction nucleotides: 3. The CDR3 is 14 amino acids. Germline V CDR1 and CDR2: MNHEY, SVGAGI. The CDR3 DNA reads TGTGCCAGCAGTCGACAGGGGGCCCCCTACGAGCAGTACTTC. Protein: CASSRQGAPYEQYF.

CDR3 bases: TGTGCCAGCAGCCTCCAGGGGTATGGCTACACCTTC. It yields the protein CASSLQGYGYTF. This chain links TRBV25-1 with TRBJ1-2; possibly TRBD1 for D (6 bases). CDR1 and CDR2 (germline): MGHDK, SYGVNS. The CDR3 has 12 residues. V was shortened by 6 bases and J by 5 bases, with 10 bases between the two germline ends.

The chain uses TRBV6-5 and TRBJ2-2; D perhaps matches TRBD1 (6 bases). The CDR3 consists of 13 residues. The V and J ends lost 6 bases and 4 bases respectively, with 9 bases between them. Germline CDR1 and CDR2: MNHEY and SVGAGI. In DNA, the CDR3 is TGTGCCAGCAGGGTACAGGGCACCGGGGAGCTGTTTTTT. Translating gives CASRVQGTGELFF.

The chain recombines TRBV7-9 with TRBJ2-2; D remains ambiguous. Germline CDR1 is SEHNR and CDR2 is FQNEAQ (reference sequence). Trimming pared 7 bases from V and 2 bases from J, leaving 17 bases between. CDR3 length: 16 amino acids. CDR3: CASTNNLAENTGELFF. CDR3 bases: TGTGCCAGCACCAACAACCTGGCAGAAAACACCGGGGAGCTGTTTTTT.

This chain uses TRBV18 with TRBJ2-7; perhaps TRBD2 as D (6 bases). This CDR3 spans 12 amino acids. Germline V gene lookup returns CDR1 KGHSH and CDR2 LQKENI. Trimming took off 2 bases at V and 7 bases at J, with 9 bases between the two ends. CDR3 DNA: TGTGCCAGCTCACCAAGGAGCGGGGAGCAGTACTTC. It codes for CASSPRSGEQYF.

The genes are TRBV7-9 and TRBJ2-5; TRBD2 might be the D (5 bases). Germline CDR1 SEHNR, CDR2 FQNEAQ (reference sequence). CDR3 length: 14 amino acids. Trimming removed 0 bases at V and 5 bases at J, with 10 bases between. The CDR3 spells CASSLAGAEETQYF. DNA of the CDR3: TGTGCCAGCAGCTTAGCGGGAGCTGAGGAGACCCAGTACTTC.

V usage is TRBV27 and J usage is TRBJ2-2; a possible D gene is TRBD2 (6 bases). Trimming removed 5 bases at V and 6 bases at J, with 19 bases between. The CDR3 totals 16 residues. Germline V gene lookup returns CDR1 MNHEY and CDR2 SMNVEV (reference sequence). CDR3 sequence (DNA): TGTGCCAGCAGTACGAGGACCGGGACTTGGGCCGGGGAGCTGTTTTTT. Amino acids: CASSTRTGTWAGELFF.

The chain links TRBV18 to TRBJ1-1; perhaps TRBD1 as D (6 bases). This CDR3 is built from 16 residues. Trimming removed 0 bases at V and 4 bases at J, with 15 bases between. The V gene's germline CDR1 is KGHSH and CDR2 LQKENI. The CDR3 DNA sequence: TGTGCCAGCTCACCACCGGGTCTGGGGACAAGCACTGAAGCTTTCTTT. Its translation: CASSPPGLGTSTEAFF.

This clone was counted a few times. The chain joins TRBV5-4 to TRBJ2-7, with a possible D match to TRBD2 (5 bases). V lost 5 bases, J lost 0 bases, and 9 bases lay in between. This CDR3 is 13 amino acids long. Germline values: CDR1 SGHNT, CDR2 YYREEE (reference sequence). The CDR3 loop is CASSSRDSYEQYV. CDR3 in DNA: TGTGCCAGCAGTAGCCGGGACTCCTACGAGCAGTACGTC.

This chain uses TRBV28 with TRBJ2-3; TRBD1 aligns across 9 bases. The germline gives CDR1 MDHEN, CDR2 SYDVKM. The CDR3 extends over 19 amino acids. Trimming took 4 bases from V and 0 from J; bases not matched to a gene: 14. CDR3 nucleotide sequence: TGTGCCAGCAGTTCCCCCGAAGCCCGACAGGGGGTTAGCACAGATACGCAGTATTTT. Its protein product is CASSSPEARQGVSTDTQYF.

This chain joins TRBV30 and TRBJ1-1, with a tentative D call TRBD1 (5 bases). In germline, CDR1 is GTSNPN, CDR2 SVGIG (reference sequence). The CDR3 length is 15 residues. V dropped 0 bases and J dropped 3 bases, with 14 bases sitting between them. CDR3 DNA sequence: TGTGCCTGGAGTGTTTTCGGCGTAGGGGACACTGAAGCTTTCTTT. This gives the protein CAWSVFGVGDTEAFF.

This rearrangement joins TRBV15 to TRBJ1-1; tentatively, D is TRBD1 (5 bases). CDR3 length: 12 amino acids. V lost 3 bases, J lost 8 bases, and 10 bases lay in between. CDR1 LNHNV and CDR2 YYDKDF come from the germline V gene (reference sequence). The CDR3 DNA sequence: TGTGCCACCAGCAGCTCAGGGCCCGAAGCTTTCTTT. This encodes CATSSSGPEAFF.

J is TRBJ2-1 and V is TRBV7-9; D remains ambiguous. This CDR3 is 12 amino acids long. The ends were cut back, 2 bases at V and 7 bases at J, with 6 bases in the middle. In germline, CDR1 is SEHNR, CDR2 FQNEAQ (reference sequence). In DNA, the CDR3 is TGTGCCAGCAGCTTATCTAGGAATGAGCAGTTCTTC. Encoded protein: CASSLSRNEQFF. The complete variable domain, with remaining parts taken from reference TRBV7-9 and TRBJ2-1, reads DTGVSQNPRHKITKRGQNVTFRCDPISEHNRLYWYRQTLGQGPEFLTYFQNEAQLEKSRLLSDRFSAERPKGSFSTLEIQRTEQGDSAMYLCASSLSRNEQFFGPGTRLTVL.

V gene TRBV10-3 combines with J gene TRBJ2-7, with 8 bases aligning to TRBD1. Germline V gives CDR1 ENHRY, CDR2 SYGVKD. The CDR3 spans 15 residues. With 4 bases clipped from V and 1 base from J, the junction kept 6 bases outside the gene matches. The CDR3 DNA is TGTGCCATCAGTGTGGGACAGGCGACTTCCTACGAGCAGTACGTC. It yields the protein CAISVGQATSYEQYV.